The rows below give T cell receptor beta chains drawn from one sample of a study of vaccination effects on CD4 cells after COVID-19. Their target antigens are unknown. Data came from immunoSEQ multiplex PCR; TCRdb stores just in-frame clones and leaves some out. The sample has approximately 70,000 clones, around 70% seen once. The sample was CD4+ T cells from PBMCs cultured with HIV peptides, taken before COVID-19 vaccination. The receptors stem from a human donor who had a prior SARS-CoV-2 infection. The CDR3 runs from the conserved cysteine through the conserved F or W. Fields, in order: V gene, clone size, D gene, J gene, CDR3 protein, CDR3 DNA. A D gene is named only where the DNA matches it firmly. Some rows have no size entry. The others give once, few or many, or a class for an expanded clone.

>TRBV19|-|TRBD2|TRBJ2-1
CASSRLAGSMYNEQFF
TGTGCCAGTAGTAGGCTAGCGGGGTCAATGTACAATGAGCAGTTCTTC
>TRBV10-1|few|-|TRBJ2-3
CASSESGRTSTDTQYF
TGCGCCAGCAGTGAGTCGGGGCGGACTAGCACAGATACGCAGTATTTT
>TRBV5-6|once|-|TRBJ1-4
CASSPGRGKLFF
TGTGCCAGCAGTCCAGGCCGTGGAAAACTGTTTTTT
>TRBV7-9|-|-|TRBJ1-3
CASSSNHRGNTIYF
TGTGCCAGCAGCTCAAACCACAGGGGAAACACCATATATTTT
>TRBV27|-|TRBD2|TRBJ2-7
CASSRRTSGSSYEQYF
TGTGCCAGCAGCCGACGGACTAGCGGGAGCTCCTACGAGCAGTACTTC
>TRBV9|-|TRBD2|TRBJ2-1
CASSAFSGNSYNEQFF
TGTGCCAGCAGCGCCTTTAGCGGGAACTCCTACAATGAGCAGTTCTTC
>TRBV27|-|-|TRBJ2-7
CASRAVGGYYEQYF
TGTGCCAGCAGGGCGGTGGGGGGCTACTACGAGCAGTACTTC
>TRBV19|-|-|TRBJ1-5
CASNKPQGAGNQPQHF
TGTGCCAGTAATAAACCACAGGGCGCGGGCAATCAGCCCCAGCATTTT
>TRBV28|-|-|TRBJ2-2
CASSFTGNTGELFF
TGTGCCAGCAGTTTCACGGGGAACACCGGGGAGCTGTTTTTT
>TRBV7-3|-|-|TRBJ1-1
CASSLNFNTEAFF
TGTGCCAGCAGCTTAAATTTCAACACTGAAGCTTTCTTT
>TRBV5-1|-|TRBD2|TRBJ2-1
CASSLGTSVYNEQFF
TGCGCCAGCAGCTTGGGGACTAGCGTCTACAATGAGCAGTTCTTC
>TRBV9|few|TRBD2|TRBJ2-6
CASSAPSGTYSGANVLTF
TGTGCCAGCAGCGCACCTAGCGGGACGTACTCTGGGGCCAACGTCCTGACTTTC
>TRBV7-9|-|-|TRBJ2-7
CASSLALGGSYEQYF
TGTGCCAGCAGCTTAGCGCTTGGGGGATCCTACGAGCAGTACTTC
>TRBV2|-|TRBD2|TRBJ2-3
CASSEQAGIAGGVDTQYF
TGTGCCAGCAGTGAACAAGCCGGTATAGCGGGGGGGGTAGATACGCAGTATTTT
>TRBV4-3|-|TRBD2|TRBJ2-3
CASSQHLAGLTDTQYF
TGCGCCAGCAGCCAGCATCTAGCGGGCCTCACAGATACGCAGTATTTT
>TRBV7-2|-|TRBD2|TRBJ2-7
CASSLAGTRVYEQYF
TGTGCCAGCAGCTTAGCCGGGACTAGAGTCTACGAGCAGTACTTC
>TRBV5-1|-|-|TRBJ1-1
CASSLAIRTPNTEAFF
TGCGCCAGCAGCTTGGCTATCCGGACACCGAACACTGAAGCTTTCTTT
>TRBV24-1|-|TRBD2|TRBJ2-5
CATSDYGLAGAQETQYF
TGTGCCACCAGTGACTACGGACTAGCGGGAGCGCAAGAGACCCAGTACTTC
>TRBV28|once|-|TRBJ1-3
CASSLYYNSGNTIYF
TGTGCCAGCAGTTTATATTACAACTCTGGAAACACCATATATTTT
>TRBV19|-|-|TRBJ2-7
CASSISYSYEQYF
TGTGCCAGTAGTATTAGCTATTCCTACGAGCAGTACTTC
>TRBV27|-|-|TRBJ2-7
CASSSPGYEQYF
TGTGCCAGCAGTTCCCCGGGCTACGAGCAGTACTTC
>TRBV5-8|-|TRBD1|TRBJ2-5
CASSLVTGARTQYF
TGTGCCAGCAGCTTGGTGACAGGGGCCCGGACCCAGTACTTC
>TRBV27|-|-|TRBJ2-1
CASSRTHNEQFF
TGTGCCAGCAGTCGGACTCACAATGAGCAGTTCTTC
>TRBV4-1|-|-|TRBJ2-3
CASSLLWTASSSDTQYF
TGCGCCAGCAGCCTCCTTTGGACAGCTAGTTCGTCAGATACGCAGTATTTT
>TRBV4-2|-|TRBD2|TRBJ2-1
CASSQVSGGGQNEQFF
TGTGCCAGCAGCCAAGTCAGCGGGGGAGGGCAAAATGAGCAGTTCTTC
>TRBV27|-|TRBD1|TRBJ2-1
CASSSFRGQVYNEQFF
TGTGCCAGCAGTTCCTTTAGGGGACAGGTGTACAATGAGCAGTTCTTC
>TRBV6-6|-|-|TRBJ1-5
CASSIDRRSNQPQHF
TGTGCCAGCAGTATAGACAGGAGAAGCAATCAGCCCCAGCATTTT
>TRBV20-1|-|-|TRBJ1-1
CSASGNWNTEAFF
TGCAGTGCTAGTGGCAACTGGAACACTGAAGCTTTCTTT
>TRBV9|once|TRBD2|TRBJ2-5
CASSVGQGTSGGEETQYF
TGTGCCAGCAGCGTAGGCCAAGGGACTAGCGGGGGGGAAGAGACCCAGTACTTC
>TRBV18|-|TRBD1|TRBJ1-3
CASSPPSQGSGNTIYF
TGTGCCAGCTCACCTCCCTCACAGGGGTCTGGAAACACCATATATTTT
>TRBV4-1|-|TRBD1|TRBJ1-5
CASSLLGGAGQPQHF
TGCGCCAGCAGCCTCTTAGGGGGCGCAGGGCAGCCCCAGCATTTT
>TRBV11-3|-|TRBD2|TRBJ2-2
CASSLLAGGPAGELFF
TGTGCCAGCAGCCTATTAGCGGGAGGGCCGGCCGGGGAGCTGTTTTTT
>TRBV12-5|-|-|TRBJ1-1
CASGLDNTEAFF
TGTGCTAGTGGGCTTGATAACACTGAAGCTTTCTTT
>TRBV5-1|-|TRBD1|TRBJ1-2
CASSAGTGDGYTF
TGCGCCAGCAGCGCCGGGACAGGGGATGGCTACACCTTC
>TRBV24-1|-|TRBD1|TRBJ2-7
CATSDSGTGTSYEQYF
TGTGCCACCAGTGATTCCGGGACAGGGACTTCCTACGAGCAGTACTTC
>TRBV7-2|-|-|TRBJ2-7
CASSFSAESSYEQYF
TGTGCCAGCAGCTTTTCGGCGGAGTCCTCCTACGAGCAGTACTTC
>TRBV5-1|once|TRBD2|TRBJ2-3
CASSLLAGSTDTQYF
TGCGCCAGCAGCTTGTTAGCGGGGAGCACAGATACGCAGTATTTT
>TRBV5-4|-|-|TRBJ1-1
CASSLGTRSAEAFF
TGTGCCAGCAGCTTGGGGACCCGGAGCGCTGAAGCTTTCTTT
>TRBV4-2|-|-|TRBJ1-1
CASSQVNRLNTEAFF
TGTGCCAGCAGCCAAGTTAACCGACTGAACACTGAAGCTTTCTTT
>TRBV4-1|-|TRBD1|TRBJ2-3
CASSQDPDRGPDTQYF
TGCGCCAGCAGCCAAGACCCGGACAGGGGACCAGATACGCAGTATTTT
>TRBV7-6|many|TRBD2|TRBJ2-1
CASSLAASGDNEQFF
TGTGCCAGCAGCTTAGCGGCTAGCGGGGACAATGAGCAGTTCTTC
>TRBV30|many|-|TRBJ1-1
CAWRIPLPAEAFF
TGTGCCTGGAGAATTCCTCTTCCCGCTGAAGCTTTCTTT
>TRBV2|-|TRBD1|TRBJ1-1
CASRPRTGANTEAFF
TGTGCCAGCAGACCCCGGACAGGGGCGAACACTGAAGCTTTCTTT
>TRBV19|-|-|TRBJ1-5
CASRGLGLKGNQPQHF
TGTGCCAGTAGGGGCTTGGGACTTAAAGGCAATCAGCCCCAGCATTTT
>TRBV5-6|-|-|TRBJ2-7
CASSLGLVLLYYEQYF
TGTGCCAGCAGCTTGGGATTGGTGCTCCTATACTACGAGCAGTACTTC
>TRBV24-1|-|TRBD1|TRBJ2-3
CATSGQGVYTQYF
TGTGCCACCTCGGGACAGGGGGTTTATACGCAGTATTTT
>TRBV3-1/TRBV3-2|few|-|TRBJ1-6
CASSQGYNSPLHF
TGTGCCAGCAGCCAAGGGTACAATTCACCCCTCCACTTT
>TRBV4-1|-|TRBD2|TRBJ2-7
CASSQATGLGLRSSYEQYF
TGCGCCAGCAGCCAGGCAACGGGACTAGGGTTGCGGAGCTCCTACGAGCAGTACTTC
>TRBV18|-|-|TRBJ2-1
CASSPGQPRLNEQFF
TGTGCCAGCTCACCCGGACAGCCGCGTTTGAATGAGCAGTTCTTC
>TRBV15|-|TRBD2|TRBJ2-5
CATRFGGGAGETQYF
TGTGCCACCAGGTTTGGCGGGGGGGCCGGGGAGACCCAGTACTTC
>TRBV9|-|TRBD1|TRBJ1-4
CASSLDRGKLFF
TGTGCCAGCAGCCTGGACAGGGGAAAACTGTTTTTT
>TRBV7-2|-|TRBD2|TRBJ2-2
CASSQRPGASGTGELFF
TGTGCCAGCAGCCAGCGACCTGGGGCTAGCGGCACCGGGGAGCTGTTTTTT